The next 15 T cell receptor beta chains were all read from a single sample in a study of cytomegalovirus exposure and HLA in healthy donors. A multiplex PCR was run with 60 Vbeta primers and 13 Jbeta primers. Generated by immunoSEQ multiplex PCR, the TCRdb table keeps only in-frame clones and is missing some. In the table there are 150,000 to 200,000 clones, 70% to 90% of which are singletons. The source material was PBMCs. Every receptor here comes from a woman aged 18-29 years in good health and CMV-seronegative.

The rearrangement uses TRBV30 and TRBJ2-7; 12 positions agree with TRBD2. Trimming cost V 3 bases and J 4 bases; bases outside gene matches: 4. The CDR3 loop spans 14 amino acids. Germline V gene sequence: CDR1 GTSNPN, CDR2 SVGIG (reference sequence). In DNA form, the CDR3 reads TGTGCCTGGAGCCCGGGACTAGCGGGTTACGAGCAGTACTTC. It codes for CAWSPGLAGYEQYF.

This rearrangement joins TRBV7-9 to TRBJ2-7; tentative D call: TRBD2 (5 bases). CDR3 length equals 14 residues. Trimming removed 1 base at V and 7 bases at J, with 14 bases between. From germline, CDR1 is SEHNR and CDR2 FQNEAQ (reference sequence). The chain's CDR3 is CASSLVGREGEQYF. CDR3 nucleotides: TGTGCCAGCAGCTTAGTGGGCCGGGAAGGAGAGCAGTACTTC.

CDR3 residues: CASSSGYWGYTF. In nucleotides, the CDR3 is TGTGCCAGCAGTTCAGGGTACTGGGGCTACACCTTC. The genes are TRBV27 and TRBJ1-2; the D gene is possibly TRBD1 (5 bases). The germline CDR1 and CDR2 sequences are MNHEY and SMNVEV (reference sequence). The CDR3 totals 12 residues. Trimming removed 4 bases at V and 8 bases at J, with 11 bases between.

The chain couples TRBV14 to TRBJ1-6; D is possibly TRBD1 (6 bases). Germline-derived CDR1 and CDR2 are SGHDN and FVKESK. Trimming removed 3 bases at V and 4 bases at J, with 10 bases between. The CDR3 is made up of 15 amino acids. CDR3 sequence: CASSHYRDYNSPLHF. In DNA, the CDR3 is TGTGCCAGCAGCCATTACAGGGATTATAATTCACCCCTCCACTTT.

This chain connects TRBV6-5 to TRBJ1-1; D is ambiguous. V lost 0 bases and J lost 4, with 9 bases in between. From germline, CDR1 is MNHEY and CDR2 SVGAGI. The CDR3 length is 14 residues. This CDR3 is CASSYSGESTEAFF. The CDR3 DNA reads TGTGCCAGCAGTTACTCCGGGGAGAGCACTGAAGCTTTCTTT.

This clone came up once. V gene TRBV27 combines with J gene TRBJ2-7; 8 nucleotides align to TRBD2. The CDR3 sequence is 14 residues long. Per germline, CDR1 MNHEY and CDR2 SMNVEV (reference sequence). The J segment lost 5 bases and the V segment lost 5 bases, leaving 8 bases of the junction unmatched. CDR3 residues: CASSTTGGVHEQYF. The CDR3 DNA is TGTGCCAGCAGTACAACGGGAGGGGTCCACGAGCAGTACTTC.

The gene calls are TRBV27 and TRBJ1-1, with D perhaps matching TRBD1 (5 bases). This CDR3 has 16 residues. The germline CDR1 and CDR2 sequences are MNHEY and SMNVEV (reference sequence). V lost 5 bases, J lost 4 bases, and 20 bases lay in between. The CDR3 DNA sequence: TGTGCCAGCAGTACCCGCCAGGGCTTACCCCTCACTGAAGCTTTCTTT. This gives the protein CASSTRQGLPLTEAFF.

CDR3 region: CAWSVPTSVRETQYF. The CDR3 DNA is TGTGCCTGGAGTGTCCCGACTAGCGTTAGAGAGACCCAGTACTTC. V gene TRBV30 combines with J gene TRBJ2-5; TRBD2 aligns across 8 bases. Trimming removed 0 bases from V and 4 bases from J; junction bases left unmatched: 7. The CDR3 has 15 amino acids. Germline-derived CDR1 and CDR2 are GTSNPN and SVGIG (reference sequence).

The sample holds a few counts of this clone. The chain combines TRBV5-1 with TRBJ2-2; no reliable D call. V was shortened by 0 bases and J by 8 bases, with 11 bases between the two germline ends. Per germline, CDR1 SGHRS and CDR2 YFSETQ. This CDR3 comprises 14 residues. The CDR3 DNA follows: TGCGCCAGCAGCTTGGGACATACCCGAGGGGAGCTGTTTTTT. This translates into CASSLGHTRGELFF.

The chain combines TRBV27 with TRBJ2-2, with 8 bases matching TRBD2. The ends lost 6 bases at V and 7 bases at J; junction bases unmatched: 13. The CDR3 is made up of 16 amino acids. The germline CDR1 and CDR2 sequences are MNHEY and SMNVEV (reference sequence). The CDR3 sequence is CASSSPVVAGRGELFF. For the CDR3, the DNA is TGTGCCAGCAGCTCCCCTGTAGTAGCGGGGCGCGGGGAGCTGTTTTTT.

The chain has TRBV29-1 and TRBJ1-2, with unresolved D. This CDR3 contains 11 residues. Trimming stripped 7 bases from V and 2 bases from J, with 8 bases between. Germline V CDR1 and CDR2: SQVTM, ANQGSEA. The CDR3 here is CSGGGNYGYTF. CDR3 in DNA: TGCAGCGGGGGAGGGAACTATGGCTACACCTTC.

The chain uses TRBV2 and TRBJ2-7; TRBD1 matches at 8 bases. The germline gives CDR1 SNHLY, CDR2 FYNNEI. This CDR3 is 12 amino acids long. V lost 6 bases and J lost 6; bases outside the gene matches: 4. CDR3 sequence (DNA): TGTGCCAGCAGGTCCACAGGGGGCGAGCAGTACTTC. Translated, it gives CASRSTGGEQYF.

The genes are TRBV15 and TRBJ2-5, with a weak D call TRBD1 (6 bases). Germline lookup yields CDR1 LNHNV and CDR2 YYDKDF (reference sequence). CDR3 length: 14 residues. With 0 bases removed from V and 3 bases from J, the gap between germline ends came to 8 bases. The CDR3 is CATSREDRKETQYF. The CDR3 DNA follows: TGTGCCACCAGCAGAGAAGACAGGAAAGAGACCCAGTACTTC.

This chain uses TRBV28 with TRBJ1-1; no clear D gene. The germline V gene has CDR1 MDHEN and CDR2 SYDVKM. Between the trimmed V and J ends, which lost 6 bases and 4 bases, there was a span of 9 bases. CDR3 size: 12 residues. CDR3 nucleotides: TGTGCCAGCAGCGAGGGTGGCACTGAAGCTTTCTTT. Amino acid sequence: CASSEGGTEAFF.

CDR3 sequence: CASILTRGSYNEQFF. The DNA of the CDR3 is TGTGCCAGCATACTCACACGGGGATCCTACAATGAGCAGTTCTTC. The chain joins TRBV6-1 to TRBJ2-1, with D tentatively TRBD2 (5 bases). Germline V gene data show CDR1 as MNHNS and CDR2 as SASEGT. This CDR3 spans 15 amino acids. Trimming pared 7 bases from V and 1 base from J, leaving 14 bases between.